Listed below are T cell receptor beta chains from one sample, sequenced in a study of cytomegalovirus exposure and HLA in healthy donors. The data were produced by immunoSEQ multiplex PCR, yet TCRdb's version contains in-frame clones alone and is incomplete. The data contain approximately 130,000 clones, roughly 87% of them singletons. Sequencing was done on a sample of PBMCs. The origin of the receptors is a woman between 18 and 30 years old in good health and CMV-seronegative. CDR3s include the opening cysteine and the closing phenylalanine or tryptophan. The D gene is left open where the match is weak. Expanded clones are given a class, and other clones once, few, many or no size at all.

CDR3 protein: CASSLGPRAGEKLFF; CDR3 DNA: TGTGCCAGCAGCTTAGGTCCCAGGGCTGGTGAAAAACTGTTTTTT; clone size: .; V gene: TRBV7-6; D gene: .; J gene: TRBJ1-4
CDR3 protein: CASSIPRYTEAFF; CDR3 DNA: TGTGCCAGTAGTATCCCCCGTTACACTGAAGCTTTCTTT; clone size: .; V gene: TRBV19; D gene: .; J gene: TRBJ1-1
CDR3 protein: CASSPRAGEYGYTF; CDR3 DNA: TGTGCCAGCAGCCCCCGGGCAGGGGAATATGGCTACACCTTC; clone size: .; V gene: TRBV7-8; D gene: .; J gene: TRBJ1-2
CDR3 protein: CSAQRPEKLFF; CDR3 DNA: TGCAGTGCCCAGAGGCCGGAAAAACTGTTTTTT; clone size: .; V gene: TRBV20-1; D gene: .; J gene: TRBJ1-4
CDR3 protein: CASSSDSRNTEAFF; CDR3 DNA: TGTGCCAGCAGCTCCGACAGCAGGAACACTGAAGCTTTCTTT; clone size: .; V gene: TRBV7-9; D gene: .; J gene: TRBJ1-1
CDR3 protein: CASSTPGGQGLTQYF; CDR3 DNA: TGTGCCAGCAGCACCCCGGGAGGGCAGGGGTTGACCCAGTACTTC; clone size: .; V gene: TRBV9; D gene: TRBD2; J gene: TRBJ2-5
CDR3 protein: CASSIGDRGRGQPQHF; CDR3 DNA: TGTGCCAGTAGTATAGGGGACAGGGGGCGCGGCCAGCCCCAGCATTTT; clone size: once; V gene: TRBV19; D gene: TRBD1; J gene: TRBJ1-5
CDR3 protein: CASSLAGGYNEQFF; CDR3 DNA: TGTGCCAGCAGCTTAGCGGGGGGTTACAATGAGCAGTTCTTC; clone size: .; V gene: TRBV7-8; D gene: .; J gene: TRBJ2-1
CDR3 protein: CASRDRSPWVEAFF; CDR3 DNA: TGTGCCAGCAGGGACAGGAGCCCTTGGGTTGAAGCTTTCTTT; clone size: .; V gene: TRBV6-7; D gene: TRBD1; J gene: TRBJ1-1
CDR3 protein: CASSDDRDSPLHF; CDR3 DNA: TGCGCCAGCAGCGACGACAGGGATTCACCCCTCCACTTT; clone size: .; V gene: TRBV10-2; D gene: TRBD1; J gene: TRBJ1-6
CDR3 protein: CAISESDSYEQYF; CDR3 DNA: TGTGCCATCAGTGAGTCGGACAGCTACGAGCAGTACTTC; clone size: .; V gene: TRBV10-3; D gene: .; J gene: TRBJ2-7
CDR3 protein: CASSASTGGAGNEQFF; CDR3 DNA: TGTGCCAGCAGTGCATCCACAGGGGGCGCGGGGAATGAGCAGTTCTTC; clone size: .; V gene: TRBV25-1; D gene: TRBD1; J gene: TRBJ2-1
CDR3 protein: CASSYAGMGSYEQYF; CDR3 DNA: TGTGCCAGCAGTTACGCCGGGATGGGGTCCTACGAGCAGTACTTC; clone size: .; V gene: TRBV6-6; D gene: .; J gene: TRBJ2-7
CDR3 protein: CASSPRQTTDTQYF; CDR3 DNA: TGTGCCAGCAGCCCTCGACAAACCACAGATACGCAGTATTTT; clone size: .; V gene: TRBV9; D gene: .; J gene: TRBJ2-3
CDR3 protein: CASSVAHGGTQYF; CDR3 DNA: TGTGCCAGCAGCGTAGCTCACGGGGGTACGCAGTATTTT; clone size: .; V gene: TRBV9; D gene: .; J gene: TRBJ2-3
CDR3 protein: CASGRVTRGYTF; CDR3 DNA: TGTGCCAGCGGACGAGTGACTAGAGGCTACACCTTC; clone size: .; V gene: TRBV28; D gene: .; J gene: TRBJ1-2
CDR3 protein: CASSEGNRGKETQYF; CDR3 DNA: TGTGCCAGCAGTGAAGGGAACAGGGGAAAAGAGACCCAGTACTTC; clone size: .; V gene: TRBV25-1; D gene: TRBD1; J gene: TRBJ2-5
CDR3 protein: CASSNEGGVYEQYF; CDR3 DNA: TGTGCCAGCAGCAACGAAGGGGGGGTCTACGAGCAGTACTTC; clone size: .; V gene: TRBV4-2; D gene: .; J gene: TRBJ2-7
CDR3 protein: CASSPGLAAGSGANVLTF; CDR3 DNA: TGTGCTAGCAGCCCCGGACTAGCGGCAGGATCTGGGGCCAACGTCCTGACTTTC; clone size: .; V gene: TRBV7-7; D gene: TRBD2; J gene: TRBJ2-6
CDR3 protein: CASSYTDTAARAFF; CDR3 DNA: TGTGCCAGCAGTTATACTGACACGGCCGCGAGAGCTTTCTTT; clone size: few; V gene: TRBV6-6; D gene: .; J gene: TRBJ1-1
CDR3 protein: CASTGTGGRVPGANGLTF; CDR3 DNA: TGCGCCAGCACGGGGACAGGGGGCAGGGTGCCTGGGGCCAACGGCCTGACTTTC; clone size: .; V gene: TRBV5-1; D gene: TRBD1; J gene: TRBJ2-6
CDR3 protein: CSAIQGRQYF; CDR3 DNA: TGCAGTGCTATACAGGGGCGCCAGTACTTC; clone size: .; V gene: TRBV20-1; D gene: TRBD1; J gene: TRBJ2-7
CDR3 protein: CASSPPFTGSEAFF; CDR3 DNA: TGTGCCAGCAGTCCTCCCTTTACAGGGTCTGAAGCTTTCTTT; clone size: .; V gene: TRBV28; D gene: .; J gene: TRBJ1-1
CDR3 protein: CASSLAGENTEAFF; CDR3 DNA: TGTGCCAGCAGCTTGGCAGGGGAGAACACTGAAGCTTTCTTT; clone size: few; V gene: TRBV11-2; D gene: .; J gene: TRBJ1-1
CDR3 protein: CASSLTSGRPGELFF; CDR3 DNA: TGTGCCAGCAGTTTGACTAGCGGGAGGCCCGGGGAGCTGTTTTTT; clone size: .; V gene: TRBV6-5; D gene: TRBD2; J gene: TRBJ2-2
CDR3 protein: CASSLGLSYNEQFF; CDR3 DNA: TGTGCCAGCAGCCTGGGACTCTCCTACAATGAGCAGTTCTTC; clone size: .; V gene: TRBV27; D gene: .; J gene: TRBJ2-1
CDR3 protein: CASSLPPGVAEAFF; CDR3 DNA: TGTGCCAGCAGCTTACCCCCAGGGGTTGCTGAAGCTTTCTTT; clone size: .; V gene: TRBV7-9; D gene: .; J gene: TRBJ1-1
CDR3 protein: CASSEEVQRDRLRLEQFF; CDR3 DNA: TGTGCCAGCAGTGAAGAGGTACAGCGGGACCGACTCAGGCTTGAGCAGTTCTTC; clone size: .; V gene: TRBV25-1; D gene: TRBD2; J gene: TRBJ2-1
CDR3 protein: CASERNTDTQYF; CDR3 DNA: TGTGCCAGCGAGAGAAACACAGATACGCAGTATTTT; clone size: .; V gene: TRBV28; D gene: .; J gene: TRBJ2-3
CDR3 protein: CASSLDLSVAGETQYF; CDR3 DNA: TGTGCCAGCAGCTTAGATTTGTCGGTAGCGGGGGAGACCCAGTACTTC; clone size: .; V gene: TRBV11-2; D gene: TRBD2; J gene: TRBJ2-5
CDR3 protein: CASSSPAGGNSYNEQFF; CDR3 DNA: TGTGCCAGCAGCTCCCCGGCGGGAGGTAATTCCTACAATGAGCAGTTCTTC; clone size: .; V gene: TRBV7-6; D gene: TRBD2; J gene: TRBJ2-1
CDR3 protein: CASSRQGNTGELFF; CDR3 DNA: TGTGCCAGTAGTCGACAGGGGAACACCGGGGAGCTGTTTTTT; clone size: .; V gene: TRBV19; D gene: TRBD1; J gene: TRBJ2-2
CDR3 protein: CASSLGTGDEQYF; CDR3 DNA: TGTGCCAGTAGCCTCGGGACAGGGGACGAGCAGTACTTC; clone size: .; V gene: TRBV19; D gene: TRBD1; J gene: TRBJ2-7
CDR3 protein: CSVGADRVGEQYF; CDR3 DNA: TGCAGCGTTGGAGCCGACAGGGTAGGGGAGCAGTACTTC; clone size: few; V gene: TRBV29-1; D gene: TRBD1; J gene: TRBJ2-7
CDR3 protein: CASSQSGQGLATEAFF; CDR3 DNA: TGCGCCAGCAGCCAGTCGGGACAGGGTTTGGCAACTGAAGCTTTCTTC; clone size: .; V gene: TRBV4-3; D gene: TRBD1; J gene: TRBJ1-1
CDR3 protein: CASTGLAGDSSYEQYF; CDR3 DNA: TGTGCCAGCACTGGACTAGCGGGAGACAGCTCCTACGAGCAGTACTTC; clone size: once; V gene: TRBV2; D gene: TRBD2; J gene: TRBJ2-7
CDR3 protein: CASSEALRGTGYTF; CDR3 DNA: TGTGCCAGCAGTGAAGCGCTCAGGGGAACTGGCTACACCTTC; clone size: few; V gene: TRBV2; D gene: .; J gene: TRBJ1-2
CDR3 protein: CSSSLVSSSPYNEQFF; CDR3 DNA: TGTTCCAGCAGCTTAGTGTCTAGCTCCCCTTACAATGAGCAGTTCTTC; clone size: .; V gene: TRBV7-9; D gene: .; J gene: TRBJ2-1
CDR3 protein: CASSLGGQPQHF; CDR3 DNA: TGTGCCAGCAGCTTAGGAGGTCAGCCCCAGCATTTT; clone size: .; V gene: TRBV7-2; D gene: .; J gene: TRBJ1-5
CDR3 protein: CASSRVDGTGNEKLFF; CDR3 DNA: TGTGCCAGCAGCCGAGTCGACGGGACTGGTAATGAAAAACTGTTTTTT; clone size: .; V gene: TRBV4-2; D gene: .; J gene: TRBJ1-4
CDR3 protein: CSVGDRGLSEQYF; CDR3 DNA: TGCAGCGTTGGGGACAGGGGGCTAAGCGAGCAGTACTTC; clone size: few; V gene: TRBV29-1; D gene: TRBD1; J gene: TRBJ2-7
CDR3 protein: CAVRVAGGTDTQYF; CDR3 DNA: TGCGCCGTACGAGTAGCGGGAGGAACAGATACGCAGTATTTT; clone size: .; V gene: TRBV10-1; D gene: TRBD2; J gene: TRBJ2-3
CDR3 protein: CASRGTSGSYEQYF; CDR3 DNA: TGCGCCAGCAGAGGGACTAGCGGGAGCTACGAGCAGTACTTC; clone size: few; V gene: TRBV10-2; D gene: TRBD2; J gene: TRBJ2-7
CDR3 protein: CASSFGTGGEQYF; CDR3 DNA: TGTGCCAGCAGCTTTGGGACAGGGGGCGAGCAGTACTTC; clone size: .; V gene: TRBV11-2; D gene: TRBD1; J gene: TRBJ2-7
CDR3 protein: CASSPSSGGVDTEAFF; CDR3 DNA: TGTGCCAGCTCACCATCGTCAGGAGGGGTCGACACTGAAGCTTTCTTT; clone size: .; V gene: TRBV18; D gene: .; J gene: TRBJ1-1
CDR3 protein: CASSPGRGLGYGYTF; CDR3 DNA: TGTGCCAGCTCACCCGGCAGGGGGTTAGGGTATGGCTACACCTTC; clone size: .; V gene: TRBV18; D gene: TRBD1; J gene: TRBJ1-2
CDR3 protein: CASSLGGGDWNEQFF; CDR3 DNA: TGCGCCAGCAGCTTAGGCGGGGGGGACTGGAATGAGCAGTTCTTC; clone size: .; V gene: TRBV5-1; D gene: TRBD2; J gene: TRBJ2-1
CDR3 protein: CASRGVYEQYF; CDR3 DNA: TGCGCCAGCAGGGGAGTCTACGAGCAGTACTTC; clone size: .; V gene: TRBV5-1; D gene: .; J gene: TRBJ2-7
CDR3 protein: CASSSAREAFF; CDR3 DNA: TGTGCCAGCAGTTCTGCGCGTGAGGCTTTCTTT; clone size: .; V gene: TRBV6-5; D gene: .; J gene: TRBJ1-1
CDR3 protein: CASSLEAAANTEAFF; CDR3 DNA: TGTGCCAGCAGCTTAGAAGCGGCAGCGAACACTGAAGCTTTCTTT; clone size: .; V gene: TRBV11-2; D gene: .; J gene: TRBJ1-1
CDR3 protein: CASTSRASDYNEQFF; CDR3 DNA: TGTGCCAGCACCTCACGGGCTAGCGATTACAATGAGCAGTTCTTC; clone size: .; V gene: TRBV7-6; D gene: .; J gene: TRBJ2-1
CDR3 protein: CARSTGTAQNTEAFF; CDR3 DNA: TGTGCCAGATCTACCGGGACAGCTCAGAACACTGAAGCTTTCTTT; clone size: .; V gene: TRBV7-8; D gene: TRBD1; J gene: TRBJ1-1
CDR3 protein: CASRPQGAGEKLFF; CDR3 DNA: TGTGCCAGCAGACCACAGGGGGCTGGAGAAAAACTGTTTTTT; clone size: .; V gene: TRBV6-1; D gene: TRBD1; J gene: TRBJ1-4